Described below is a single TCR beta chain sequence and its context. This specimen comes from a study of blood T cell repertoires in COVID-19. The overall study: Sources were T cells, B-cell-depleted T cells, or PBMCs; the material itself was cDNA or gDNA.

In the original workflow: Amplified reference gene primers provided the basis for estimating nucleated cell counts. Only in-frame clones appear in the TCRdb table, and some are missing; sequencing was by immunoSEQ multiplex PCR. The DNA gave D and trimming, while V, J and clone size come from that table. In the table there are around 100,000 clones, around four fifths of which are singletons. Germline V gives CDR1 MNHEY, CDR2 SVGAGI. Trimming at V came to 5 bases and at J to 6 bases, leaving 8 bases not matched to a gene. This CDR3 spans 15 amino acids. The clonotype was recovered from a man between 65 and 85 years old with active or convalescent COVID-19. The chain employs TRBV6-5 and TRBJ1-5, with 9 nucleotides matching TRBD1. The sample was peripheral blood. In DNA form, the CDR3 reads TGTGCCAGCAGTAACGGACAGGGGACCAGTCAGCCCCAGCATTTT. It is translated as CASSNGQGTSQPQHF.